Below are 8 T cell receptor beta chains sequenced from a single sample in a study of blood T cell repertoires in COVID-19. Assay used: immunoSEQ multiplex PCR; TCRdb lists only in-frame clones, some missing. The table shows roughly 90,000 clones, with approximately 86% occurring only once. The sequencing sample was made of peripheral blood. Receptors were obtained from a man between 35 and 55 years old with acute or convalescent COVID-19.

V is TRBV13 and J is TRBJ1-6; D is undetermined. The ends were cut back, 5 bases at V and 7 bases at J, with 15 bases in the middle. CDR3 length: 15 residues. Germline CDR1 and CDR2: PRHDT and FYEKMQ (reference sequence). CDR3 amino acids: CASSPNGVENSPLHF. CDR3 nucleotides: TGTGCCAGCAGCCCAAACGGAGTTGAGAATTCACCCCTCCACTTT. The full variable domain, its missing parts supplied by reference TRBV13 and TRBJ1-6, is AAGVIQSPRHLIKEKRETATLKCYPIPRHDTVYWYQQGPGQDPQFLISFYEKMQSDKGSIPDRFSAQQFSDYHSELNMSSLELGDSALYFCASSPNGVENSPLHFGNGTRLTVT.

V gene TRBV7-6 combines with J gene TRBJ2-5; TRBD2 matches 7 bases. V trimming: 5 bases; J trimming: 0 bases; junction bases outside the gene matches: 12. In germline, CDR1 is SGHVS, CDR2 FNYEAQ. The length of the CDR3 is 17 residues. The CDR3 DNA sequence: TGTGCCAGCAGCCCTCGGCGGGCTAGCGGATACCAAGAGACCCAGTACTTC. Amino acids: CASSPRRASGYQETQYF.

The chain has TRBV7-2 and TRBJ2-3, with TRBD2 matching 9 bases. The CDR3 has 15 amino acids. Germline CDR1 and CDR2: SGHTA and FQGNSA. The junction had 4 bases not matched to a gene; V was cut back by 1 base and J by 5 bases. The CDR3 DNA follows: TGTGCCAGCAGCTTAGGCGGGGGGGCCAAAGATACGCAGTATTTT. It translates to CASSLGGGAKDTQYF.

The V gene is TRBV7-8, the J gene TRBJ1-1, with 10 bases identical to TRBD1. This CDR3 contains 14 residues. V trimming: 5 bases; J trimming: 6 bases; junction bases outside the gene matches: 6. Germline V gene data show CDR1 as SGHVS and CDR2 as FQNEAQ. The CDR3 protein is CASSGRQGAAEAFF. The CDR3 DNA sequence: TGTGCCAGCAGCGGGCGACAGGGGGCCGCTGAAGCTTTCTTT.

This clone turned up a few times. Other DNA sequences in this sample translate to the same CDR3. The rearrangement uses TRBV28 and TRBJ1-4; no reliable D call. Germline V gives CDR1 MDHEN, CDR2 SYDVKM. This CDR3 comprises 15 residues. V was clipped by 2 bases and J by 0 bases, with 7 bases between them. CDR3 nucleotide sequence: TGTGCCAGCAGTTTAGGAGGTGCAACTAATGAAAAACTGTTTTTT. As protein: CASSLGGATNEKLFF.

CDR3 amino acids: CASSMGSGEYTGELFF. Here the CDR3 DNA reads TGTGCCAGTAGTATGGGTAGCGGGGAATACACCGGGGAGCTGTTTTTT. The chain links TRBV19 to TRBJ2-2; TRBD2 matches at 8 bases. Trimming cost V 3 bases and J 3 bases; bases outside gene matches: 6. The CDR3 runs to 16 residues. The germline V gene has CDR1 LNHDA and CDR2 SQIVND (reference sequence).

The gene calls are TRBV29-1 and TRBJ1-1; 8 nucleotides match TRBD1. Looked up from germline, CDR1 is SQVTM and CDR2 is ANQGSEA. The junction had 6 bases not matched to a gene; V was cut back by 5 bases and J by 4 bases. The CDR3 covers 13 residues. The CDR3 is CSVQGAVATEAFF. In nucleotides, the CDR3 is TGCAGCGTTCAGGGGGCGGTGGCCACTGAAGCTTTCTTT.

The count of this clone is one. The V and J genes are TRBV5-1 and TRBJ2-3; TRBD1 aligns across 7 bases. Germline values: CDR1 SGHRS, CDR2 YFSETQ. The CDR3 has 15 amino acids. J lost 5 bases, V lost 0 bases, and 6 bases had no gene match. The CDR3 nucleotides are TGCGCCAGCAGCTTGGACAGGGGCGGAGGAGATACGCAGTATTTT. Protein sequence: CASSLDRGGGDTQYF.